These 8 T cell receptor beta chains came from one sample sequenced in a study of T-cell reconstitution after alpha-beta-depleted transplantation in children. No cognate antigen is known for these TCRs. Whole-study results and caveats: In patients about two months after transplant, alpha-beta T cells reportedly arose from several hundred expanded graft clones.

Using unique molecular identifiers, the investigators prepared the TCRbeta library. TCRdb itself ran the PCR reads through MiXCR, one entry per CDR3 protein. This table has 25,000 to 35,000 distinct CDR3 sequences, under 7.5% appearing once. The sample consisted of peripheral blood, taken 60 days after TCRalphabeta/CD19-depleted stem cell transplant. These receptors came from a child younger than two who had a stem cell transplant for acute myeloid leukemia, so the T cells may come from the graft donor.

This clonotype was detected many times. The CDR3 DNA reads as TGTGCCAGCAGCGAAACCCCGGGGTCACCCCTCCACTTT. Amino acid sequence: CASSETPGSPLHF. The chain employs TRBV5-5 and TRBJ1-6; D gene uncertain. This CDR3 region has 13 residues. Germline CDR1 reads SGHKS; CDR2 reads YYEKEE (reference sequence). The V gene lost 4 bases and the J gene lost 10 bases, with 12 bases spanning the gap. Full variable domain (rest looked up from reference TRBV5-5 and TRBJ1-6): DAGVTQSPTHLIKTRGQQVTLRCSPISGHKSVSWYQQVLGQGPQFIFQYYEKEERGRGNFPDRFSARQFPNYSSELNVNALLLGDSALYLCASSETPGSPLHFGNGTRLTVT.

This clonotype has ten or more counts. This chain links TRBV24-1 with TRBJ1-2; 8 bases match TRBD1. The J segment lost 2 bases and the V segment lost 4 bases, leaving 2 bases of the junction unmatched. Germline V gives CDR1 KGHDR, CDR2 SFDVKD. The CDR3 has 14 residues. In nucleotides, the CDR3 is TGTGCCACCAGTGAAGGACAGGGAAACTATGGCTACACCTTC. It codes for CATSEGQGNYGYTF.

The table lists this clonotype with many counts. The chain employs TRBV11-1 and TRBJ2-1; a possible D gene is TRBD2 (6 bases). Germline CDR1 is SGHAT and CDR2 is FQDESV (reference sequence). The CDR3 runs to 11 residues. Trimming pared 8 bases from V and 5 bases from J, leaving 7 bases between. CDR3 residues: CASWGDNEQFF. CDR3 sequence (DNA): TGTGCCAGCTGGGGGGACAATGAGCAGTTCTTC.

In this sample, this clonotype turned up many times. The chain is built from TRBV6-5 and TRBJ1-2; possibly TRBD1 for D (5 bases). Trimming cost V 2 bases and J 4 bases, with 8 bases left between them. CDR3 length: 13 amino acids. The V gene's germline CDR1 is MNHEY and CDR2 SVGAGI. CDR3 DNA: TGTGCCAGCAGTTACAGGGGACCCTATGGCTACACCTTC. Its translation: CASSYRGPYGYTF.

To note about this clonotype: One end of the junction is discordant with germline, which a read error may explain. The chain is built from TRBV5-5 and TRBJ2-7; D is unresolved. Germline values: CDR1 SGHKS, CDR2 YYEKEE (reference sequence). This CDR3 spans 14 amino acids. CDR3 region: CASSPGLRSYAQYF. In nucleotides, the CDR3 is TGTGCCAGCAGCCCCGGGCTCCGTTCCTACGCGCAGTACTTC.

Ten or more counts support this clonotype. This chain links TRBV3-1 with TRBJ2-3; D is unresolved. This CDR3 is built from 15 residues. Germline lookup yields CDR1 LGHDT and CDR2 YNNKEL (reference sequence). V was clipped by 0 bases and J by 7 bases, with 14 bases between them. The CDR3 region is CASSQEKSDLYTQYF. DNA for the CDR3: TGTGCCAGCAGCCAAGAGAAGAGTGACCTTTATACGCAGTATTTT.

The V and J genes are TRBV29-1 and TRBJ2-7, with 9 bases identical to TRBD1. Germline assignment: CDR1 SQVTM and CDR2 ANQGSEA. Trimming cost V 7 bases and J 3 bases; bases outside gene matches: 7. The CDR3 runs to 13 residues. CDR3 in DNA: TGCAGCGCCCGGACAGGGGTCAGCTACGAGCAGTACTTC. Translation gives CSARTGVSYEQYF.

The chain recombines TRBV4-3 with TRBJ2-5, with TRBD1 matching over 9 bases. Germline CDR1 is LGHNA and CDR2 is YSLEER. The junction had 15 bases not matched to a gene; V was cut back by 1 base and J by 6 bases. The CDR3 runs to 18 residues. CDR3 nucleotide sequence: TGCGCCAGCAGCCAAGGCACAGGGGGCGGCGGACCCACCCAGACCCAGTACTTC. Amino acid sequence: CASSQGTGGGGPTQTQYF.